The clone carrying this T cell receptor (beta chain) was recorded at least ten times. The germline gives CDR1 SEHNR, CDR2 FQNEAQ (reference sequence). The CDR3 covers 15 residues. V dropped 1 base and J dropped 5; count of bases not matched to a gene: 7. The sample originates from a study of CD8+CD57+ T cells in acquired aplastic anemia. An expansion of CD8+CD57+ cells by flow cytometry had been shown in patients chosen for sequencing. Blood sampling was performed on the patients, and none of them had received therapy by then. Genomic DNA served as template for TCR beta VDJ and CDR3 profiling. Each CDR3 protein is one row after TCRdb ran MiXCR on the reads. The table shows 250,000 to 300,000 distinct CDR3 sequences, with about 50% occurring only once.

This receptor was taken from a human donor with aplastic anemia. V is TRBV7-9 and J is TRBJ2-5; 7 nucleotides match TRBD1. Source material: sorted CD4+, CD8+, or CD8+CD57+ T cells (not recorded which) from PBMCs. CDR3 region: CASSLEGTALETQYF. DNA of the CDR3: TGTGCCAGCAGCTTAGAGGGGACAGCCTTGGAGACCCAGTACTTC.